This T cell receptor beta chain was sequenced during a study of T-cell memory formation after mild COVID-19. From 5'RACE with constant-segment primers came TCR alpha and TCR beta cDNA libraries that carried sample barcodes and UMIs. TCRdb called the 5' RACE reads again in MiXCR, with one record for every CDR3 protein. Among about 560,000 distinct CDR3 sequences, 15% to 20% were seen once, and the ten largest hold about 8.1%. The germline V gene encodes CDR1 SGHTA and CDR2 FQGNSA. V dropped 4 bases and J dropped 4 bases, with 13 bases sitting between them. The CDR3 contains 14 residues. Regarding the study as a whole: While clones contracting from day 15 to 85 were balanced between CD4 and CD8, later expanders leaned CD4+. The finding that pre-infection memory included some responding clones suggested that cross-reactive memory joined.

This clonotype was detected many times. As yet, its antigen is unknown. Sequencing was performed on PBMCs or a T cell subset sorted from them (not recorded which). V is TRBV7-2 and J is TRBJ2-5, with unresolved D. The origin of this receptor is an adult woman who had mild COVID-19 (a few samples of this study predate the infection). Cell type and time point are not known. The CDR3 reads CASSSPRQGETQYF. DNA of the CDR3: TGTGCCAGCAGCTCCCCGAGGCAAGGAGAGACCCAGTACTTC.